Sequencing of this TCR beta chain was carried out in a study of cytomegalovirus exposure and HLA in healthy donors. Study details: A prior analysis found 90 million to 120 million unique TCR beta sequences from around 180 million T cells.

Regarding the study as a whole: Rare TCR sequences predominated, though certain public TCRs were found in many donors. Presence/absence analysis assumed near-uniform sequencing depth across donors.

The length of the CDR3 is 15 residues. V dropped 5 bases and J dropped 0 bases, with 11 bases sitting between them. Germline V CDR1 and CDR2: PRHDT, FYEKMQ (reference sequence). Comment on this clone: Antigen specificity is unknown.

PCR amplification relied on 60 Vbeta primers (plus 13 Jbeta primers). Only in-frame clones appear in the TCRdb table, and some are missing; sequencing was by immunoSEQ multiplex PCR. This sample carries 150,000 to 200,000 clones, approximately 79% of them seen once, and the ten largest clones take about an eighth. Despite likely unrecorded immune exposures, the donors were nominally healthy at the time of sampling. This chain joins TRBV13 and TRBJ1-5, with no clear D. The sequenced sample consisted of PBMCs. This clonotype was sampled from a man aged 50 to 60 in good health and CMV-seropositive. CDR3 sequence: CASSHRGNSNQPQHF. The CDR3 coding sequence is TGTGCCAGCAGCCATCGGGGTAATAGCAATCAGCCCCAGCATTTT.